This note documents a single TCR beta chain sequence. The record originates from a study of control samples from healthy donors and cancer patients. TCRdb's table, derived via immunoSEQ multiplex PCR, lists solely in-frame clones and lacks some. Of about 140,000 clones in the sample, less than 95% are singletons; the top ten hold 5.5% to 9%. Germline CDR1 is LNHDA and CDR2 is SQIVND (reference sequence). The CDR3 loop spans 12 amino acids. V dropped 8 bases and J dropped 5 bases, with 12 bases sitting between them. This receptor was taken from a man younger than 35 in good health. Sequenced: blood. The rearrangement joins TRBV19 to TRBJ1-1; D is unresolved. The CDR3 loop is CASLIGWTEAFF. Here the CDR3 DNA reads TGTGCCAGTCTCATAGGGTGGACTGAAGCTTTCTTT.